This is a list of T cell receptor beta chains from one sample in a study of OX40 agonist ivuxolimab in advanced cancers. The assay was immunoSEQ multiplex PCR, and TCRdb's table has in-frame clones only and misses some. The table has about 99,000 clones, 95% to 97% seen once. The material sequenced was CD4+ or CD8+ T cells sorted from blood, taken in a trial of the OX40 agonist ivuxolimab. The receptors stem from an adult with an advanced solid tumor such as melanoma, head and neck, liver or kidney cancer. Both conserved end residues are part of each CDR3. The order of the fields is D gene, J gene, V gene, clone size, CDR3 DNA, CDR3 protein. The D gene is left open where the match is weak. Size tells how often a clone was seen (once, few, many) or the class of an expanded clone, and some rows leave it out.

TRBD2 TRBJ2-7 TRBV4-1 once TGCGCCAGCAGCCAAGTCTTAGCGGGAGGGACGATCTCCTACGAGCAGTACTTC CASSQVLAGGTISYEQYF
- TRBJ2-7 TRBV5-4 - TGTGCCAGCAGCTGGGGGTCCGCCGCCGCCTCCTACGAGCAGTACTTC CASSWGSAAASYEQYF
- TRBJ1-6 TRBV5-4 - TGTGCCAGCAGCCAGCTCGGGAGCTCCTATAATTCACCCCTCCACTTT CASSQLGSSYNSPLHF
- TRBJ2-7 TRBV4-2 - TGTGCCAGCAGCCACCCTCGGGAGCCCTACGAGCAGTACTTC CASSHPREPYEQYF
TRBD2 TRBJ2-1 TRBV9 - TGTGCCAGCAGCGTAGGGGGTGGACTAGCGGTGAATGAGCAGTTCTTC CASSVGGGLAVNEQFF
- TRBJ1-5 TRBV7-9 - TGTGCCAGCAGCACAGCACCCTCAAAACCCCATTTCCCCCAGCATTTT CASSTAPSKPHFPQHF
- TRBJ2-3 TRBV28 - TGTGCCAGCTACCTACTAGATACGCAGTATTTT CASYLLDTQYF
TRBD1 TRBJ1-1 TRBV29-1 once TGCAGCGTGGTGGACGGACAGGGCGTTGAAGCTTTCTTT CSVVDGQGVEAFF
TRBD1 TRBJ2-3 TRBV13 - TGTGCCAGCAGCTCCACAGGGGCTTACACAGATACGCAGTATTTT CASSSTGAYTDTQYF
- TRBJ1-4 TRBV29-1 - TGCAGCGTTGAGATGGGGACCACTAATGAACTGTTTTTT CSVEMGTTNELFF
TRBD1 TRBJ2-7 TRBV19 - TGTGCCAGCAGGGGACAGGGGGTTTACGAGCAGTACTTC CASRGQGVYEQYF
- TRBJ1-4 TRBV5-1 - TGCGCCAGCAGGCAGAATAATGAAAAACTGTTTTTT CASRQNNEKLFF
TRBD2 TRBJ2-1 TRBV7-3 - TGTGCCAGCAGCTCTTCGGGAGGGCCTAGAGAGCAGTTCTTC CASSSSGGPREQFF
- TRBJ1-2 TRBV11-2 once TGTGCCAGCAGCCCCATCGGGGGTCTAGCGGATGGCTACACCTTC CASSPIGGLADGYTF
TRBD2 TRBJ2-7 TRBV6-6 - TGTGCCAGCAGTTACTTGGCTAGCGGAAGAGACGAGCAGTACTTC CASSYLASGRDEQYF
- TRBJ1-2 TRBV19 - TGTGCCAGTACCCCCGGGGACCAAGGGGATGGCTACACCTTC CASTPGDQGDGYTF
- TRBJ2-7 TRBV5-8 - TGTGCCAGCGAAGCAAGGGTTCAGGCGGTCTACGAGCAGTACTTC CASEARVQAVYEQYF
- TRBJ2-2 TRBV6-5 - TGTGCCAGCAGCCCCTTCACCGGGGAGCTGTTTTTT CASSPFTGELFF
- TRBJ1-4 TRBV13 - TGTGCCAGCAGCAGCGGCGGGGGGGGCGGAGAAGAAAAACTGTTTTTT CASSSGGGGGEEKLFF
- TRBJ1-2 TRBV5-6 - TGTGCCAGCAGCTTGCCCCTCTATGGCTACACCTTC CASSLPLYGYTF
- TRBJ2-6 TRBV2 - TGTGCCAGCAGGGGGAGCTCTGGGGCCAACGTCCTGACTTTC CASRGSSGANVLTF
TRBD2 TRBJ2-1 TRBV2 once TGTGCCAGCACCCTCCTAGCGGGGGATCACAATGAGCAGTTCTTC CASTLLAGDHNEQFF
TRBD1 TRBJ1-3 TRBV6-6 once TGTGCCAGCAGTCAGGGGGGCAACTCTGGAAACACCATATATTTT CASSQGGNSGNTIYF
- TRBJ1-4 TRBV2 - TGTGCCAGCAGTAGCTCGGGGGGAATAAATGAAAAACTGTTTTTT CASSSSGGINEKLFF
TRBD1 TRBJ2-5 TRBV6-1 - TGTGCCAGCAGTCTACAGGGGGAGGAGACCCAGTACTTC CASSLQGEETQYF
- TRBJ1-1 TRBV6-5 - TGTGCCAGCAGTTACTCGGCCGGGCTGAACACTGAAGCTTTCTTT CASSYSAGLNTEAFF
- TRBJ2-1 TRBV6-1 - TGTGCCAGCAGTGAATTTCCGCGACAGAGCTCCTACAATGAGCAGTTCTTC CASSEFPRQSSYNEQFF
- TRBJ1-1 TRBV30 once TGTGCCTGGAGTCAGGGCTGGAGGGCTGAAGCTTTCTTT CAWSQGWRAEAFF
- TRBJ2-5 TRBV7-4 - TGTGCCAGCAGCTTAATCAGAAATGGGGAGACCCAGTACTTC CASSLIRNGETQYF
TRBD2 TRBJ2-7 TRBV13 - TGTGCCAGCAGATCCGCTAACGGACTAGCGGTCTACGAGCAGTACTTC CASRSANGLAVYEQYF
TRBD1 TRBJ2-1 TRBV27 - TGTGCCAGCAGTAGGGGTTTGGGGACAGGCTACAATGAGCAGTTCTTC CASSRGLGTGYNEQFF
TRBD1 TRBJ2-7 TRBV11-2 - TGTGCCAGCAGCTTAGGACAGGGGGGCGAGCAGTACTTC CASSLGQGGEQYF
- TRBJ2-7 TRBV7-9 - TGTGCCAGCAGCTTAGAATCCCAGGGTCTGGGGAACGAGCAGTACTTC CASSLESQGLGNEQYF
TRBD1 TRBJ1-1 TRBV6-1 - TGTGCCAGCAGTATGACAGGGGGTGAAGCTTTCTTT CASSMTGGEAFF
- TRBJ1-3 TRBV9 once TGTGCCAGCAGCGTAGCGGGTGCCGGAAACACCATATATTTT CASSVAGAGNTIYF
- TRBJ2-5 TRBV4-1 - TGCGCCAGCAGCACAACGAAGGGTGAGACCCAGTACTTC CASSTTKGETQYF
- TRBJ1-4 TRBV9 - TGTGCCAGCAGCCCGGGGGGCCGGCAGGAAAAACTGTTTTTT CASSPGGRQEKLFF
- TRBJ1-5 TRBV28 - TGTGCCACCAAGACCGTCGAATATAGCAATCAGCCCCAGCATTTT CATKTVEYSNQPQHF
- TRBJ2-2 TRBV5-1 - TGCGCCAGCAGCTTGGAAGCAGGGAACAACGGGGAGCTGTTTTTT CASSLEAGNNGELFF
TRBD2 TRBJ2-1 TRBV27 - TGTGCCAGCAGTCCCGGACTAGCGGGGACGGAAGAGCAGTTCTTC CASSPGLAGTEEQFF
- TRBJ1-2 TRBV6-1 - TGTGCCAGCAGTGAATCTCCTGGCTACACCTTC CASSESPGYTF